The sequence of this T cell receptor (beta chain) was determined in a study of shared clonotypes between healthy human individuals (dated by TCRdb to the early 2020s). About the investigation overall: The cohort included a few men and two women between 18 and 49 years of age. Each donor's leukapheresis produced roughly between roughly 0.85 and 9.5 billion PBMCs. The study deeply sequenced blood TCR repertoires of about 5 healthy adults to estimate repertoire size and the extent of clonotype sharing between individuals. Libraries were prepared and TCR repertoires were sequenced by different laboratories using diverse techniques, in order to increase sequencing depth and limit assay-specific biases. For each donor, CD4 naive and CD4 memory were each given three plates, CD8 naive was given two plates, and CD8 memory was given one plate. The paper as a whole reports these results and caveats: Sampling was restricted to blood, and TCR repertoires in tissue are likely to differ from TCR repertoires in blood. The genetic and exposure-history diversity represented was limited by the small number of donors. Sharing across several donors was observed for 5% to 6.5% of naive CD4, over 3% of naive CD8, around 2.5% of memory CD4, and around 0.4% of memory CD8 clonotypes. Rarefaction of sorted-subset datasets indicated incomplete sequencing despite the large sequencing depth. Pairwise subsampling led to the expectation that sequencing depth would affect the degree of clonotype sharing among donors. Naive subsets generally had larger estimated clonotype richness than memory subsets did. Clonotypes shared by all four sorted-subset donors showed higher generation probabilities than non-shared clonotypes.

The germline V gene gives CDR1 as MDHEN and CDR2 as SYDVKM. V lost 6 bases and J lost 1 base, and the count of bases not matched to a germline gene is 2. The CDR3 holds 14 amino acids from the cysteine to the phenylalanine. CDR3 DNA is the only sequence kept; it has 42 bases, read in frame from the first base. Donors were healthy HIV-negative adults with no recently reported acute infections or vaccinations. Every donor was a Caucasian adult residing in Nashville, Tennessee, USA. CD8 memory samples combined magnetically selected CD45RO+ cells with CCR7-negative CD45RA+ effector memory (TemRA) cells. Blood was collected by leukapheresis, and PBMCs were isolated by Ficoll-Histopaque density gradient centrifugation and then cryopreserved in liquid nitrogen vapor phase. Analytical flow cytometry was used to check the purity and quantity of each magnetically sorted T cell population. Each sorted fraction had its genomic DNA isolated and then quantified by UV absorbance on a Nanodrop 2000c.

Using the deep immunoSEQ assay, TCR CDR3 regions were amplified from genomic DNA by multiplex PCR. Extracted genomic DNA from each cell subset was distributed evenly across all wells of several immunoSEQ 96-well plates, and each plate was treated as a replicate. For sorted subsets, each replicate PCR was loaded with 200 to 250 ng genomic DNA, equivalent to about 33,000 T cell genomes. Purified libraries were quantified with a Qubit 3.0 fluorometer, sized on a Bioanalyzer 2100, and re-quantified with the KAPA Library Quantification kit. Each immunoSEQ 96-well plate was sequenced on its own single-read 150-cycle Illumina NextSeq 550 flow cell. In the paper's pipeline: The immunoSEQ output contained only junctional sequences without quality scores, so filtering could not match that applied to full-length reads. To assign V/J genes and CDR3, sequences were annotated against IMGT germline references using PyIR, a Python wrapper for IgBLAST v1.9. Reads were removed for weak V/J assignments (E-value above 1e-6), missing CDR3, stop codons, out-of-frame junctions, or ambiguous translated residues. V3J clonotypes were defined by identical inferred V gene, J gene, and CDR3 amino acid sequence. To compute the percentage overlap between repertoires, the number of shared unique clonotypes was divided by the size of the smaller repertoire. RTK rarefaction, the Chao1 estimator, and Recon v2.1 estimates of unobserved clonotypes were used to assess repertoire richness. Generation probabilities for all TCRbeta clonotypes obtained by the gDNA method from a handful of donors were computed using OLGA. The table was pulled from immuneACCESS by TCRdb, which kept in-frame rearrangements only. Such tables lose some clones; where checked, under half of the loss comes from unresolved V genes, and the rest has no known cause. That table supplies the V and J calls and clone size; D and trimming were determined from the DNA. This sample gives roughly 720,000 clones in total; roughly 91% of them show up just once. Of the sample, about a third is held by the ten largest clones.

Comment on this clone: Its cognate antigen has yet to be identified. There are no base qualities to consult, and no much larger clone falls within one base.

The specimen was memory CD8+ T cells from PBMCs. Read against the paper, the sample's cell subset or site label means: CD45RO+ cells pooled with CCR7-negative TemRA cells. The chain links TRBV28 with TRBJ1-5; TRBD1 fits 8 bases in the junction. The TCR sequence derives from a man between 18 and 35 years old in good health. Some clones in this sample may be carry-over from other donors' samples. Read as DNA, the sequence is TGTGCCAGCAGGACAGGGGCGAGCAATCAGCCCCAGCATTTT. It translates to CASRTGASNQPQHF.